Sequencing of this T cell receptor (beta chain) was carried out in a study of shared clonotypes between healthy human individuals. The trim removed 6 bases at V and 0 bases at J, leaving 6 bases unmatched. Germline CDR1 is MNHNY and CDR2 is SVGAGI (reference sequence). The CDR3 has 15 residues. Method: immunoSEQ multiplex PCR; TCRdb's copy keeps in-frame clones and lacks some. The data hold some 480,000 clones, with roughly 85% observed a single time. The chain joins TRBV6-6 to TRBJ2-7; 9 nucleotides line up with TRBD2. This TCR was sampled from a woman aged 40 to 50 in good health. Some clones in this sample may be carry-over from other donors' samples. The sample consisted of PBMCs. The CDR3: CASRRTSESSYEQYF. CDR3 in DNA: TGTGCCAGCAGACGGACTAGCGAGAGCTCCTACGAGCAGTACTTC.